This TCR beta chain originates from a study of cytomegalovirus exposure and HLA in healthy donors. For the study at large: Drawn from HLA-typed donors, 83 million or so unique TCRs were held in an early data release. Regarding the study as a whole: High sensitivity and specificity were reportedly achieved when the classifier diagnosed cytomegalovirus status.

Concerning this clone: The antigen remains undetermined.

While unrecorded immune exposures were likely, the donors were nominally healthy when sampled. CDR1 and CDR2 from the germline V gene are MNHNS and SASEGT. The CDR3 extends over 21 amino acids. The V segment lost 2 bases and the J segment 5 bases; nucleotides outside the gene matches: 25. Primers: 60 Vbeta forward and 13 Jbeta reverse. Sequenced by immunoSEQ multiplex PCR; TCRdb stores in-frame clones only, minus some. The top ten hold 5% to 7.5% of the sample, which has under 110,000 clones, under 80% seen once. J is TRBJ2-3 and V is TRBV6-1, with 7 bases lining up with TRBD1. The TCR was taken from a woman aged 50 to 60 in good health and CMV-seropositive. The source material was PBMCs. For the CDR3, the DNA is TGTGCCAGCAGTGAAAGGTTTGCCGTTTGGGCGACACTTCCAGGGGGAGATACGCAGTATTTT. Protein sequence: CASSERFAVWATLPGGDTQYF.